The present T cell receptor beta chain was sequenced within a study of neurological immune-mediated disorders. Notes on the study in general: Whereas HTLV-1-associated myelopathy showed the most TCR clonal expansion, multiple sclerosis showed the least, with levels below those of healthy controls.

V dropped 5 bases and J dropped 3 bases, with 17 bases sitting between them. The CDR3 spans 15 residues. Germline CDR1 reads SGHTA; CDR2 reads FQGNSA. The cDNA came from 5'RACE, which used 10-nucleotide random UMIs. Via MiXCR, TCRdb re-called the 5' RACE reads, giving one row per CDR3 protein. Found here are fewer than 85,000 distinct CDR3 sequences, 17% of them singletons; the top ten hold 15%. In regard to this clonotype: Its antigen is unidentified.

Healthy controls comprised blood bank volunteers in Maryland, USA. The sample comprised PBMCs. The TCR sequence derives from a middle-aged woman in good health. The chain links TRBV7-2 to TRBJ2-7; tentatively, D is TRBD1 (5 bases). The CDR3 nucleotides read TGTGCCAGCAGCATAGGGTCTGGGGCTCTCTACGAGCAGTACTTC. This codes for CASSIGSGALYEQYF.